The present TCR beta chain was sequenced within a study of shared clonotypes between healthy human individuals. Study-level information: Per donor, CD8 memory used one plate, CD8 naive used two, CD4 memory used three and CD4 naive used three.

Adult Caucasians living in Nashville, Tennessee made up all of the donors. CDR1 SGHRS and CDR2 YFSETQ come from the germline V gene. The CDR3 contains 17 residues. The V segment lost 0 bases and the J segment 11 bases; nucleotides outside the gene matches: 13. Method: immunoSEQ multiplex PCR; TCRdb's copy keeps in-frame clones and lacks some. The sample lists some 2.4 million clones, approximately 94% occurring once. The gene calls are TRBV5-1 and TRBJ2-3, with TRBD1 identical over 12 bases. Sequenced material: naive CD4+ T cells from PBMCs. The subset: CD45RA+ positively selected. The sequence came from a man in his late teens or twenties in good health. Some clones in this sample may be carry-over from other donors' samples. CDR3 sequence reads: CASSLEAAGTGGLMQYF. For the CDR3, the DNA is TGCGCCAGCAGCTTGGAGGCAGCCGGGACAGGGGGCTTAATGCAGTATTTT.